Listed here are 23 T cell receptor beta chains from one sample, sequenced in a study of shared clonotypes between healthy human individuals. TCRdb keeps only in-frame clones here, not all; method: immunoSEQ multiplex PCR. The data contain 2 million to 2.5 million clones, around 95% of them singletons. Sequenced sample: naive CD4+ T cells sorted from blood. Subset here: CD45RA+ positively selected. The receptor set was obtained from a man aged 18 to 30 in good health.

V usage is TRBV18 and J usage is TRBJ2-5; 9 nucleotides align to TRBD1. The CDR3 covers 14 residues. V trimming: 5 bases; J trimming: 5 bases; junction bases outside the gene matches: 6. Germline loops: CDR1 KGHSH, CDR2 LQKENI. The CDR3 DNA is TGTGCCAGCTCAGGTACAGGGGGCGAGGAGACCCAGTACTTC. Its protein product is CASSGTGGEETQYF.

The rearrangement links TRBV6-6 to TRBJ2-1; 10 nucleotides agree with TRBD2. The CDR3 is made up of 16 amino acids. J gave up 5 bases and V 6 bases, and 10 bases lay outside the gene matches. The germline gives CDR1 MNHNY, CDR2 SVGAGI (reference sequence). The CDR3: CASSSYLAGADNEQFF. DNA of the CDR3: TGTGCCAGCAGCTCGTATCTAGCGGGAGCCGACAATGAGCAGTTCTTC.

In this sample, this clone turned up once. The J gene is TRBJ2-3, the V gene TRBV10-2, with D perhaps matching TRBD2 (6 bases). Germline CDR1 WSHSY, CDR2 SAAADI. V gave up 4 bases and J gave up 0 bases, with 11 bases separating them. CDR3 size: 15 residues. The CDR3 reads CASSARTTSTDTQYF. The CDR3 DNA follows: TGCGCCAGCAGTGCACGGACTACAAGCACAGATACGCAGTATTTT.

Here the CDR3 DNA reads TGTGCCAGCTCGGAGAGAAATGAGCAGTTCTTC. Residues: CASSERNEQFF. The chain recombines TRBV18 with TRBJ2-1; D gene unclear. The CDR3 length is 11 residues. Germline loops: CDR1 KGHSH, CDR2 LQKENI. Deletions cut 6 bases from V and 7 bases from J, with 7 bases between.

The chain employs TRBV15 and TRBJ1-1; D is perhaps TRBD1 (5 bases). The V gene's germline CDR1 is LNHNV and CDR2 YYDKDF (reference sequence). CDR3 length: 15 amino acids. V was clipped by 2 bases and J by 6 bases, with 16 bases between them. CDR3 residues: CATSRSGHGAAEAFF. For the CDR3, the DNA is TGTGCCACCAGCAGATCAGGACACGGGGCGGCTGAAGCTTTCTTT.

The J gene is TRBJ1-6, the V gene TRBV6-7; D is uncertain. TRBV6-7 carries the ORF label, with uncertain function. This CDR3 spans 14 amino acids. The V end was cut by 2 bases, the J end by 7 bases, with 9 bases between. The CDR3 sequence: CASSYTSENSPLHF. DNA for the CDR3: TGTGCCAGCAGTTACACGTCTGAGAATTCACCCCTCCACTTT.

CDR3 DNA: TGTGCCAGTAGTAAAGAACAGGGGGCCGGGAACACTGAAGCTTTCTTT. The encoded protein is CASSKEQGAGNTEAFF. This rearrangement joins TRBV19 to TRBJ1-1, with TRBD1 identical over 9 bases. Germline lookup yields CDR1 LNHDA and CDR2 SQIVND (reference sequence). The CDR3 spans 16 residues. After removal of 4 bases from V and 1 base from J, the junction contained 7 bases not matched to a gene.

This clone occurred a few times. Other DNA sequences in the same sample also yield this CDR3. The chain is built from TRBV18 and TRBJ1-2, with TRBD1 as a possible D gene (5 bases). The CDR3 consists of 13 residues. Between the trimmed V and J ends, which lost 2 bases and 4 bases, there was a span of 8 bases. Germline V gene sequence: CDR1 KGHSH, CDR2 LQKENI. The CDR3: CASSPGAAYGYTF. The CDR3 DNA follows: TGTGCCAGCTCACCAGGGGCAGCCTATGGCTACACCTTC. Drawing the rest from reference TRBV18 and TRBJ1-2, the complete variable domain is NAGVMQNPRHLVRRRGQEARLRCSPMKGHSHVYWYRQLPEEGLKFMVYLQKENIIDESGMPKERFSAEFPKEGPSILRIQQVVRGDSAAYFCASSPGAAYGYTFGSGTRLTVV.

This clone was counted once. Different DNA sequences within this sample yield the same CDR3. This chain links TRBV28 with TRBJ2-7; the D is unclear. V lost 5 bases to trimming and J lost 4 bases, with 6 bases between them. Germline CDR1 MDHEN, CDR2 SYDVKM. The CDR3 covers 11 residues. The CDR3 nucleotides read TGTGCCAGCAGTGCCCCTTACGAGCAGTACTTC. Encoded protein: CASSAPYEQYF.

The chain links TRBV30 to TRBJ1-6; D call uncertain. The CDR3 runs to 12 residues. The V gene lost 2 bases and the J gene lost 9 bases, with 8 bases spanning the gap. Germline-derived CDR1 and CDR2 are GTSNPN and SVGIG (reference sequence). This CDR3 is CAWSTSGSPLHF. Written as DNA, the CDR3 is TGTGCCTGGAGTACGAGTGGTTCACCCCTCCACTTT.

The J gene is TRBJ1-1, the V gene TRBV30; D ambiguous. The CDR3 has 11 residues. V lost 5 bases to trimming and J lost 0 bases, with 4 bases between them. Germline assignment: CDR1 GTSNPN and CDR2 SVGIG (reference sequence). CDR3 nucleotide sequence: TGTGCCTGGGAGTTGAACACTGAAGCTTTCTTT. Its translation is CAWELNTEAFF.

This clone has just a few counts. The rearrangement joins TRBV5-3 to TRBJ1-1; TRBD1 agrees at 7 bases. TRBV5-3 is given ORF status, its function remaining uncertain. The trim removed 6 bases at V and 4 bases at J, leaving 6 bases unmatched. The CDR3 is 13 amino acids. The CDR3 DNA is TGTGCCAGAACAACAGGGGTTCCCACTGAAGCTTTCTTT. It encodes CARTTGVPTEAFF.

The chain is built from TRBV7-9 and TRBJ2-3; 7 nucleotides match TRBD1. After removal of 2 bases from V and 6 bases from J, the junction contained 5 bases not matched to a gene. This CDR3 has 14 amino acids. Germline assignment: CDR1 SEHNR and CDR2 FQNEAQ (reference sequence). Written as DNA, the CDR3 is TGTGCCAGCAGCTTATCGACAGGGTGGGATACGCAGTATTTT. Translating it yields CASSLSTGWDTQYF.

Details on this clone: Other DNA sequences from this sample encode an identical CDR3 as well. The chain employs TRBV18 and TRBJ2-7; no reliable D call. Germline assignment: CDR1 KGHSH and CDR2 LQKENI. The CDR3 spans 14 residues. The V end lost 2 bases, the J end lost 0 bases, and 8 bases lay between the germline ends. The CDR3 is CASSPGRSSYEQYF. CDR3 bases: TGTGCCAGCTCACCAGGCAGAAGCTCCTACGAGCAGTACTTC.

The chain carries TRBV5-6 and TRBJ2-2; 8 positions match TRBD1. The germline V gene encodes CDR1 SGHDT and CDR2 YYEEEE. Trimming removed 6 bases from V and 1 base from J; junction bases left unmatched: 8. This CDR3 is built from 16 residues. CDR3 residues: CASTFTGTGNTGELFF. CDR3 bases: TGTGCCAGCACCTTTACTGGGACAGGGAACACCGGGGAGCTGTTTTTT.

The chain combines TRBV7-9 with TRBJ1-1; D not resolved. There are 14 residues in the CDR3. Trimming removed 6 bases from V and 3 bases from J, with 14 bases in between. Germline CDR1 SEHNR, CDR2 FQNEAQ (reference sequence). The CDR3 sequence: CASSADGWDTEAFF. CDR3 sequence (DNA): TGTGCCAGCAGTGCAGACGGATGGGACACTGAAGCTTTCTTT.

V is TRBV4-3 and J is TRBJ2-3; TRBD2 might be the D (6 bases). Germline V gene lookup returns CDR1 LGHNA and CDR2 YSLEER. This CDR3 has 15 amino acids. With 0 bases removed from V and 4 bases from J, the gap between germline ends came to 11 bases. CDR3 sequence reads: CASSQDRLASDTQYF. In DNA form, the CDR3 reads TGCGCCAGCAGCCAAGACCGGCTAGCGTCAGATACGCAGTATTTT.

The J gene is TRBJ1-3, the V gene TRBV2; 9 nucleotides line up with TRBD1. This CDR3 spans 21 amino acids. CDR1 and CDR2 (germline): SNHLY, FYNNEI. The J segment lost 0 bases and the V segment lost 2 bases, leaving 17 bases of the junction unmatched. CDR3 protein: CASSEQTRQGVVANSGNTIYF. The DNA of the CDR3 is TGTGCCAGCAGTGAACAGACTCGACAGGGGGTTGTGGCCAACTCTGGAAACACCATATATTTT. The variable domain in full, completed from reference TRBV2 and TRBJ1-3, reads EPEVTQTPSHQVTQMGQEVILRCVPISNHLYFYWYRQILGQKVEFLVSFYNNEISEKSEIFDDQFSVERPDGSNFTLKIRSTKLEDSAMYFCASSEQTRQGVVANSGNTIYFGEGSWLTVV.

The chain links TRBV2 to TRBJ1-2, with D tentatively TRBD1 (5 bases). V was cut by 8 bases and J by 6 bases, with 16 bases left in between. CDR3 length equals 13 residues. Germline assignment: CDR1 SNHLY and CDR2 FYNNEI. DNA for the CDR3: TGTGCCAGCCTACTACAGGACGCGGATGGCTACACCTTC. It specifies CASLLQDADGYTF.

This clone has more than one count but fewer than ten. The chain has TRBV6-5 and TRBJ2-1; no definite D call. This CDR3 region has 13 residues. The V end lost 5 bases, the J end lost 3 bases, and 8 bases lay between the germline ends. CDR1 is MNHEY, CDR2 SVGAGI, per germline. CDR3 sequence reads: CASSSTDYNEQFF. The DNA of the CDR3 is TGTGCCAGCAGTAGTACGGACTACAATGAGCAGTTCTTC.

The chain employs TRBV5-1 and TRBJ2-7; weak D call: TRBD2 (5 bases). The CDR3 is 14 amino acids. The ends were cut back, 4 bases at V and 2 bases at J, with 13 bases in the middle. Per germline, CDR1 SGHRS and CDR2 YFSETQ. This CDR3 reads CASSPTGMPYEQYF. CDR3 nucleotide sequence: TGCGCCAGCAGCCCGACGGGGATGCCCTACGAGCAGTACTTC.

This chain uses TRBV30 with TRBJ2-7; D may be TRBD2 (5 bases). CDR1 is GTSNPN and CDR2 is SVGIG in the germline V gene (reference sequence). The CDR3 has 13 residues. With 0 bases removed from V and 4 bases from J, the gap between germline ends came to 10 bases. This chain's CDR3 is CAWSVLSGYEQYF. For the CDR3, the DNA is TGTGCCTGGAGTGTACTGTCGGGGTACGAGCAGTACTTC.

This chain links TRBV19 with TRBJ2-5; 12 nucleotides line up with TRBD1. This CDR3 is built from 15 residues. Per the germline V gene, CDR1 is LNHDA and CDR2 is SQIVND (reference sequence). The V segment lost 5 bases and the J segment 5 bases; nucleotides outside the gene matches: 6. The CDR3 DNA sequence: TGTGCCAGTAGTGTCGGGACAGGGGGCGCGGAGACCCAGTACTTC. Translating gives CASSVGTGGAETQYF.